The entry below describes one T cell receptor beta chain. Antigen unknown. The V gene end was trimmed by 5 bases and the J gene end by 7 bases; junction bases not matched to a gene: 11. The CDR3 loop spans 18 amino acids. Germline-derived CDR1 and CDR2 are SEHNR and FQNEAQ (reference sequence). This entry belongs to a study of graft-versus-host responses after intestinal transplantation. The overall study: The recipients all started with anti-thymocyte globulin induction and then took tacrolimus and steroids for about three years. Study-wide findings and caveats: After transplant, early declines in HvG clones were associated with peak levels of circulating GvH clones. Graft-donor T cell macrochimerism in patients accompanied high graft-versus-host to host-versus-graft clonal ratios in allografts. GvH clones detected in recipient marrow included some appearing first in ileum or blood.

Data came from immunoSEQ multiplex PCR; TCRdb stores just in-frame clones and leaves some out. The sample lists 40,000 or so clones; around 94% were seen once. This specimen was PBMCs, taken 16 days after intestinal transplant. The receptor's source is a human patient who received an intestinal transplant, so some T cells may come from the graft donor. The rearrangement uses TRBV7-9 and TRBJ2-1; 16 bases fit TRBD2. The CDR3 DNA reads as TGTGCCAGCAGCCCGTTCCCGGGACTAGCGGGAGGGCGAAATGAGCAGTTCTTC. Its translation is CASSPFPGLAGGRNEQFF.